Listed below are T cell receptor beta chains from one sample, sequenced in a study of T cells in Graves' hyperthyroidism and ophthalmopathy. A single record per CDR3 protein comes from TCRdb applying MiXCR to the multiplex PCR reads. This sample has over 450,000 distinct CDR3 sequences, with about 15% found just once. Specimen: blood. All receptors come from a woman aged 18 to 35 with Graves' ophthalmopathy. The CDR3 runs from the conserved cysteine through the conserved F or W. D genes are given only for firm matches. Not every row has a clone size; where given, it reads once, few, many or a size class.

V	D	J	size	DNA	CDR3
TRBV7-2	TRBD1	TRBJ2-5	.	TGTGCCAGCAGCTTAGCGGGACAGTGGGGGACCCAGTACTTC	CASSLAGQWGTQYF
TRBV28	TRBD1	TRBJ2-4	once	TGTGCCAGCAGTCGGGACAGGGGGTTCGGCATTCAGTACTTC	CASSRDRGFGIQYF
TRBV7-2	.	TRBJ1-2	once	TGTGCCAGCAGCTTGGCCTGGGAGGGCTACACCTTC	CASSLAWEGYTF
TRBV10-3	.	TRBJ1-1	.	TGTGCCACCCGACATCCGGGCACTGAAGCTTTCTTT	CATRHPGTEAFF
TRBV10-3	.	TRBJ1-1	.	TGTGCCATCAGTGATCAGGTGAACACTGAAGCTTTCTTT	CAISDQVNTEAFF
TRBV15	.	TRBJ1-6	.	TGTGCCACCAGCAGAGCCTCGGCAGAGGGTTCACCCCTCCACTTT	CATSRASAEGSPLHF
TRBV30	TRBD1	TRBJ1-2	.	TGTGCCTGGGCAGGACAGGGTCGCGGTTGCTACACCTTC	CAWAGQGRGCYTF
TRBV24-1	.	TRBJ2-2	once	TGTGCCACCAGGGCGGGGACACCTAACACCGGGGAGCTGTTTTTT	CATRAGTPNTGELFF
TRBV20-1	TRBD1	TRBJ2-5	many	TGCAGTGCAATAGGGACAGCTCAAGAGACCCAGTACTTC	CSAIGTAQETQYF
TRBV7-2	TRBD1	TRBJ2-7	.	TGTGCCAGCAGCTTAGGGACAGGGGCCTACGAGCAGCACTTC	CASSLGTGAYEQHF
TRBV20-1	.	TRBJ2-5	many	TGCAGTGCTCCCCAGACCTACCAAGAGACCCAGTACTTC	CSAPQTYQETQYF
TRBV6-2/TRBV6-3	TRBD1	TRBJ2-7	many	TGTGCCAGCCCCGGTCGCCCAGGGGGCGGCTACGAGCAGTACTTC	CASPGRPGGGYEQYF
TRBV5-1	TRBD2	TRBJ2-1	few	TGCGCCAGCAGCTCCAGACTAGCGGGGGGACGGGAGCAGTTCTTC	CASSSRLAGGREQFF
TRBV11-1	TRBD1	TRBJ2-1	many	TGTGCCAGCAGCCCCCGGACAGGGCAAGCCTACAATGAGCAGTTCTTC	CASSPRTGQAYNEQFF
TRBV28	TRBD1	TRBJ1-1	.	TGTGCCAGCAGTGACCGGGACAGGGGGGCAGTGAACACTGAAGCTTTCTTT	CASSDRDRGAVNTEAFF